This TCR beta chain was identified during a study of early T cells in non-severe SARS-CoV-2 infection. About the study: Sequencing of bulk RNA from unsorted whole blood was done, without chain pairing. Study results and limitations: VDJdb-based annotation leaned toward anti-spike CD8 responses and missed private and CD4 specificities.

Unique molecular identifiers tagged individual cDNA molecules. MiXCR, applied by TCRdb to the 5' RACE reads, yields one record per CDR3 protein. This table has approximately 110,000 distinct CDR3 sequences, 15% appearing once. V shed 6 bases, J shed 2 bases, and the junction held 12 bases outside the gene matches. Germline-derived CDR1 and CDR2 are LNHDA and SQIVND (reference sequence). The CDR3 sequence is 17 residues long. The sample holds a few counts of this clonotype. Its antigen is as yet unknown. Sequenced input: whole blood. The chain has TRBV19 and TRBJ2-2, with 7 positions matching TRBD1. The TCR sequence derives from an adult who was a healthcare worker with PCR-confirmed SARS-CoV-2 infection or an uninfected control (not recorded which). In nucleotides, the CDR3 is TGTGCCAGTAGACCGGGGACCGGGACAGCTAACACCGGGGAGCTGTTTTTT. It translates to CASRPGTGTANTGELFF.